This T cell receptor beta chain was obtained from a study of OX40 agonist ivuxolimab in advanced cancers. Turning to the study itself: Six ivuxolimab dose levels, 0.01 to 10 mg/kg, were given intravenously every 2 weeks. Patients undergoing dose escalation presented with hepatocellular carcinoma, melanoma, renal cell or head and neck cancer. With a range of roughly 20 to 85, age averaged roughly 60 years, and around 80% were male.

In the case of this clone: Its cognate antigen is unknown.

The assay was immunoSEQ multiplex PCR, and TCRdb's table has in-frame clones only and misses some. The sample lists roughly 89,000 clones, about 90% occurring once. General study points: CD4+ T cells averaged fewer expanded clones than CD8+ T cells.

Trimming shortened V by 0 bases and J by 5 bases, and 10 bases separated the two germline ends. The CDR3 totals 15 residues. CDR1 is LNHDA and CDR2 is SQIVND in the germline V gene (reference sequence). The specimen comprised CD4+ or CD8+ T cells sorted from blood, sampled in a trial of the OX40 agonist ivuxolimab. The V gene is TRBV19, the J gene TRBJ2-2; no clear D gene. The clonotype was recovered from an adult with an advanced solid tumor such as melanoma, head and neck, liver or kidney cancer. Here the CDR3 reads CASSIDHRLTGELFF. Written as DNA, the CDR3 is TGTGCCAGTAGTATAGATCATCGGCTTACCGGGGAGCTGTTTTTT.